These 9 T cell receptor beta chains share one sample of origin, sequenced in a study of T cell responses to AZD1222 COVID-19 vaccine. TCRdb's table, derived via immunoSEQ multiplex PCR, lists solely in-frame clones and lacks some. The repertoire holds roughly 120,000 clones, with about 90% as singletons. The material was peripheral blood, obtained on day 0 of AZD1222 vaccination. These receptors originate from an adult in good health.

The chain has TRBV5-1 and TRBJ2-3; 8 nucleotides line up with TRBD2. The ends lost 2 bases at V and 4 bases at J; junction bases unmatched: 3. The V gene's germline CDR1 is SGHRS and CDR2 YFSETQ. This CDR3 spans 14 amino acids. The CDR3 sequence: CASSFSGAADTQYF. DNA of the CDR3: TGCGCCAGCAGCTTTAGCGGGGCGGCAGATACGCAGTATTTT.

The chain carries TRBV5-1 and TRBJ1-1, with D unresolved. Trimming took off 4 bases at V and 3 bases at J, with 10 bases between the two ends. Germline V gene data show CDR1 as SGHRS and CDR2 as YFSETQ. The CDR3 sequence is 13 residues long. The CDR3 protein is CASSPQLDTEAFF. The CDR3 DNA follows: TGCGCCAGCAGCCCACAACTGGACACTGAAGCTTTCTTT.

The rearrangement links TRBV7-6 to TRBJ1-5; 10 nucleotides align to TRBD1. There are 15 residues in the CDR3. CDR1 and CDR2 (germline): SGHVS, FNYEAQ. V was clipped by 5 bases and J by 5 bases; unmatched bases: 6. CDR3 in amino acids: CASSLGQGGYQPQHF. DNA of the CDR3: TGTGCCAGCAGCCTCGGACAGGGGGGTTATCAGCCCCAGCATTTT.

This chain links TRBV28 with TRBJ2-1; 14 positions agree with TRBD2. The junction had 8 bases not matched to a gene; V was cut back by 7 bases and J by 9 bases. Germline V CDR1 and CDR2: MDHEN, SYDVKM. This CDR3 contains 15 residues. The chain's CDR3 is CASKVGGTSGSEQFF. The CDR3 DNA is TGTGCCAGCAAAGTTGGGGGGACTAGCGGGAGTGAGCAGTTCTTC.

The gene calls are TRBV19 and TRBJ2-5, with D possibly called TRBD1 or TRBD2 (6 bases each). The V end lost 7 bases, the J end lost 5 bases, and 17 bases lay between the germline ends. Germline V gene data show CDR1 as LNHDA and CDR2 as SQIVND (reference sequence). This CDR3 has 14 amino acids. CDR3 sequence (DNA): TGTGCCAGTATTGGGGGCGGGGCGGGGGAGACCCAGTACTTC. Protein sequence: CASIGGGAGETQYF. The whole variable domain, filled in from reference TRBV19 and TRBJ2-5, reads DGGITQSPKYLFRKEGQNVTLSCEQNLNHDAMYWYRQDPGQGLRLIYYSQIVNDFQKGDIAEGYSVSREKKESFPLTVTSAQKNPTAFYLCASIGGGAGETQYFGPGTRLLVL.

The chain employs TRBV6-5 and TRBJ1-1; no definite D call. The V gene lost 6 bases and the J gene lost 4 bases, with 9 bases spanning the gap. This CDR3 contains 12 residues. The germline V gene encodes CDR1 MNHEY and CDR2 SVGAGI. CDR3 sequence: CASSPDRTEAFF. CDR3 bases: TGTGCCAGCAGCCCCGACCGCACTGAAGCTTTCTTT.

This clone was detected only once. The rearrangement uses TRBV18 and TRBJ1-4, with D maybe TRBD1 (5 bases). V dropped 0 bases and J dropped 0 bases, with 5 bases sitting between them. This CDR3 spans 15 amino acids. Germline lookup yields CDR1 KGHSH and CDR2 LQKENI. The CDR3 is CASSPPGPTNEKLFF. The CDR3 DNA is TGTGCCAGCTCACCACCGGGGCCAACTAATGAAAAACTGTTTTTT.

This chain joins TRBV5-1 and TRBJ1-6; maybe TRBD1 (5 bases). Trimming removed 4 bases from V and 10 bases from J, with 18 bases in between. This CDR3 is 15 amino acids long. Germline V lookup: CDR1 SGHRS, CDR2 YFSETQ. The CDR3: CASSMETEALSPLHF. Here the CDR3 DNA reads TGCGCCAGCAGCATGGAGACAGAGGCTTTGTCACCCCTCCACTTT.

The chain links TRBV20-1 to TRBJ2-1; D is possibly TRBD1 (5 bases). CDR3 length equals 14 residues. V was shortened by 3 bases and J by 6 bases, with 15 bases between the two germline ends. Germline-derived CDR1 and CDR2 are DFQATT and SNEGSKA (reference sequence). The CDR3 loop is CSASGPRQTNEQFF. Written as DNA, the CDR3 is TGCAGTGCTAGTGGTCCTCGACAGACCAATGAGCAGTTCTTC.